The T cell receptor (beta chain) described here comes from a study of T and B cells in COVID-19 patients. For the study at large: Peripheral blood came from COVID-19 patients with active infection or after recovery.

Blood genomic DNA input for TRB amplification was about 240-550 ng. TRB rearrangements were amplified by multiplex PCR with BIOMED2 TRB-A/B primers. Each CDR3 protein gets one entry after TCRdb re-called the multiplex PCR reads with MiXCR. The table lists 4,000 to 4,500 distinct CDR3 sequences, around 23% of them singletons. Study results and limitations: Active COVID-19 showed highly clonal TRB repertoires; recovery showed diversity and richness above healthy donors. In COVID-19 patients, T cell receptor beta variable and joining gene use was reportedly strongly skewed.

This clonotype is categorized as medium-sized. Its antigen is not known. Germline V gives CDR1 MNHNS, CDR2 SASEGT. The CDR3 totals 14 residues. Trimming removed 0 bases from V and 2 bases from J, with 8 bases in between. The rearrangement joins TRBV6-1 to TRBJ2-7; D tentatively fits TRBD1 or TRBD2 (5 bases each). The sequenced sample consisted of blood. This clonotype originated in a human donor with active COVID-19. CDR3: CASSEASGPYEQYF. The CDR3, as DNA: TGTGCCAGCAGTGAAGCATCGGGGCCCTACGAGCAGTACTTC.